This TCR beta chain was recovered during a study of T cell repertoires in cytomegalovirus infection. The V gene end was trimmed by 3 bases and the J gene end by 9 bases; junction bases not matched to a gene: 6. This CDR3 has 14 amino acids. The V gene's germline CDR1 is SGHTA and CDR2 FQGTGA. This clonotype was detected ten times or more. Its matching antigen is unknown. TCRdb analysed the reads with MiXCR anew, one entry per CDR3 protein. The data hold under 150,000 distinct CDR3 sequences, with under 35% observed a single time. The TCR originated in a human donor in good health (CMV status not recorded). Some clones in this sample may be carry-over from other donors' samples. The chain carries TRBV7-3 and TRBJ2-1; 9 bases match TRBD2. Sequences were derived from CD8+ T cells from cultured PBMCs, sampled from culture after CMV antigen stimulation. The CDR3 spells CASSFGGGAGEQFF. The CDR3 DNA reads as TGTGCCAGCAGCTTCGGCGGGGGGGCCGGTGAGCAGTTCTTC.